This T cell receptor (beta chain) was retrieved from a study of cytomegalovirus exposure and HLA in healthy donors. Findings of the study overall: For most TCR beta V segments, an earlier analysis put the productive rate at about 87% or about 30% of the time.

This clone was picked up one time. Its antigen is not identified. 60 Vbeta and 13 Jbeta primers were used in PCR. Repertoires were generated with immunoSEQ multiplex PCR, while TCRdb's copy carries only in-frame clones and drops some. The sample includes around 170,000 clones, over 65% of them seen just once. Donors in the study were healthy people who gave bone marrow. Germline V gene lookup returns CDR1 SQVTM and CDR2 ANQGSEA. CDR3 length equals 13 residues. Trimming stripped 4 bases from V and 3 bases from J, with 12 bases between. This chain connects TRBV29-1 to TRBJ1-2, with D possibly matching TRBD1 (5 bases). Sequencing input: PBMCs. The sequence was collected from a man younger than 35 in good health and CMV-seronegative. In nucleotides, the CDR3 is TGCAGCGTTGCGGAAAGGGGTCACTATGGCTACACCTTC. Residues: CSVAERGHYGYTF. Full variable domain (rest looked up from reference TRBV29-1 and TRBJ1-2): SAVISQKPSRDICQRGTSLTIQCQVDSQVTMMFWYRQQPGQSLTLIATANQGSEATYESGFVIDKFPISRPNLTFSTLTVSNMSPEDSSIYLCSVAERGHYGYTFGSGTRLTVV.